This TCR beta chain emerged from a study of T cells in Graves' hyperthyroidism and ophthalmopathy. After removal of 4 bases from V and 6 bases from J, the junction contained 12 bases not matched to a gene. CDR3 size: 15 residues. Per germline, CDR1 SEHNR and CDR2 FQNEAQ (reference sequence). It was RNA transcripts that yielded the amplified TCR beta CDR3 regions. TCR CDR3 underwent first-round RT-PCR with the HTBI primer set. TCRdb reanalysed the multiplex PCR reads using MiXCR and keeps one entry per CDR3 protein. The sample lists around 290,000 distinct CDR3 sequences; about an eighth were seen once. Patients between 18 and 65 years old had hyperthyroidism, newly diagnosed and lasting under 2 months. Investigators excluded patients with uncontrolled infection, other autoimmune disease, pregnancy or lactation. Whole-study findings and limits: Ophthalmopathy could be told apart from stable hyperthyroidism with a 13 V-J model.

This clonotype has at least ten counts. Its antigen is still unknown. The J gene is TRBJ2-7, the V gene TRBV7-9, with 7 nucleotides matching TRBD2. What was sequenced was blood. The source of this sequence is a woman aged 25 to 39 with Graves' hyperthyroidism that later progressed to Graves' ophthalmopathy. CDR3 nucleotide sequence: TGTGCCAGCAGCTCCGGGCTGGGGGGGGTTGGCGAGCAGTACTTC. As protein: CASSSGLGGVGEQYF.